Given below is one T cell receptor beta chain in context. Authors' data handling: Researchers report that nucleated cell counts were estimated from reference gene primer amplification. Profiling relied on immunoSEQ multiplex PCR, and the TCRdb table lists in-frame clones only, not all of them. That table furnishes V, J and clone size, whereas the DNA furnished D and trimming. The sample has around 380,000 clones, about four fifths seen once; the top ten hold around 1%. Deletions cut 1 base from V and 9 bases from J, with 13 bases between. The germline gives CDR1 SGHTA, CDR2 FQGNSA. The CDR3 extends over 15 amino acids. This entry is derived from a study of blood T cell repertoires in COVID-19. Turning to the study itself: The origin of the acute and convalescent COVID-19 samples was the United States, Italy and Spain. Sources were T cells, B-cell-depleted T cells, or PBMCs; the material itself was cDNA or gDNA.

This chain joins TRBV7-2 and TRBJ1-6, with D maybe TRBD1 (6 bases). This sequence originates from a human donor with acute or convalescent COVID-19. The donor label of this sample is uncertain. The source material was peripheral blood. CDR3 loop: CASSLDGTRTSPLHF. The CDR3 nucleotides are TGTGCCAGCAGCTTAGACGGGACAAGGACTTCACCCCTCCACTTT.